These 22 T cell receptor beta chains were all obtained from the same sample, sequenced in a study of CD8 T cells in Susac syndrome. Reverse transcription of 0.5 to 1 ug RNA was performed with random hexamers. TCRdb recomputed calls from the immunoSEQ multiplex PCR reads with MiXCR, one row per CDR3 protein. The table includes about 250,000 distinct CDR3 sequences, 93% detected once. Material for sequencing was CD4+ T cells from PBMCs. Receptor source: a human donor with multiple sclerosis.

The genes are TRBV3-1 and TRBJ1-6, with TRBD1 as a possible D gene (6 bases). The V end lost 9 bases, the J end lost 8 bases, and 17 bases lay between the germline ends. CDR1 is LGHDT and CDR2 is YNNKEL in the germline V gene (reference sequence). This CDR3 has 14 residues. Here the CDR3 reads CASSGQQGDSPLHF. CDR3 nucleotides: TGTGCCAGTTCGGGTCAACAGGGAGATTCACCCCTCCACTTT.

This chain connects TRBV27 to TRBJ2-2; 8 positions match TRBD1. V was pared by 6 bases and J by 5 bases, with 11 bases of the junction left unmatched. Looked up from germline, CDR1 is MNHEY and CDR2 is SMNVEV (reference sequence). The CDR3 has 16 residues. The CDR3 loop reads CASSDLDRVETGELFF. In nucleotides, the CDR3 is TGTGCCAGCAGCGACTTGGACAGGGTGGAAACCGGGGAGCTGTTTTTT.

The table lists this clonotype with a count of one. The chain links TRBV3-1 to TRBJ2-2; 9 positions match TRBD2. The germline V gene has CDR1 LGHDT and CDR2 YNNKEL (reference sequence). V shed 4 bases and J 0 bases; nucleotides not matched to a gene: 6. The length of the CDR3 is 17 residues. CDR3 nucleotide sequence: TGTGCCAGCAGCCTTCCTAGCGGGACCGCGAACACCGGGGAGCTGTTTTTT. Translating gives CASSLPSGTANTGELFF. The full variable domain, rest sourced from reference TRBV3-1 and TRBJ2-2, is DTAVSQTPKYLVTQMGNDKSIKCEQNLGHDTMYWYKQDSKKFLKIMFSYNNKELIINETVPNRFSPKSPDKAHLNLHINSLELGDSAVYFCASSLPSGTANTGELFFGEGSRLTVL.

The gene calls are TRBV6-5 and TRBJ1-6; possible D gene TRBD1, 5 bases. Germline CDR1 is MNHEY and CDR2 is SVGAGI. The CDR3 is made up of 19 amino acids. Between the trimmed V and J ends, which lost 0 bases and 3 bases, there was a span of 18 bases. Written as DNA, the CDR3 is TGTGCCAGCAGTTACTCGCCAGGGAGGGACTTCTTCTATAATTCACCCCTCCACTTT. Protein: CASSYSPGRDFFYNSPLHF.

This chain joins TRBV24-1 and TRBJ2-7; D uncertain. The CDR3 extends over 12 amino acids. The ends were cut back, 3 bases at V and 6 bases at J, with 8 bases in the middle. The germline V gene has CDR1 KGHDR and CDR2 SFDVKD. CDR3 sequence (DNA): TGTGCCACCAGTGATCCTACCCTCGAGCAGTACGTC. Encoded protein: CATSDPTLEQYV.

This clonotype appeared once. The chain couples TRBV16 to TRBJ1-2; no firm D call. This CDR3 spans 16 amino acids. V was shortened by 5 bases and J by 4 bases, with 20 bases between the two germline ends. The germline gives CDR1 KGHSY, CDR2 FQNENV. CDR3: CASSNYHTKPSYGYTF. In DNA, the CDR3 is TGTGCCAGCAGCAATTACCACACGAAACCCAGCTATGGCTACACCTTC.

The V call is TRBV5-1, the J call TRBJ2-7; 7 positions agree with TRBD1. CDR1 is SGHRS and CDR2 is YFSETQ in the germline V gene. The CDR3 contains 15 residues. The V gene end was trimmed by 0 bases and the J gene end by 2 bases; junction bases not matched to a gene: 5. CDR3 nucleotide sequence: TGCGCCAGCAGCTTGGCCACAGGGGAACCCTACGAGCAGTACTTC. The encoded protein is CASSLATGEPYEQYF.

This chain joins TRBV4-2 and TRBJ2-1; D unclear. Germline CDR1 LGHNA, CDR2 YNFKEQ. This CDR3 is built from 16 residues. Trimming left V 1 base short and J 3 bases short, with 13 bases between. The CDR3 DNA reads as TGTGCCAGCAGCCAAGGGGGAAAGCGTGACTACAATGAGCAGTTCTTC. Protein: CASSQGGKRDYNEQFF.

CDR3 sequence (DNA): TGTGCCAGCAGTCGATGGACAGGGACCGTCAACTATGGCTACACCTTC. Translating it yields CASSRWTGTVNYGYTF. V gene TRBV6-1 combines with J gene TRBJ1-2; 8 nucleotides line up with TRBD1. The CDR3 has 16 amino acids. Germline trimming cut 5 bases from V and 2 bases from J; bases unmatched to any gene: 10. The germline V gene has CDR1 MNHNS and CDR2 SASEGT.

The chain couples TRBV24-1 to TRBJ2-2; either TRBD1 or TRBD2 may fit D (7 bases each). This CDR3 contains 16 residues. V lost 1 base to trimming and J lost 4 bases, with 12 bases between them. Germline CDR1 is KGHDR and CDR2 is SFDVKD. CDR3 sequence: CATSDFVRGGTGELFF. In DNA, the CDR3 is TGTGCCACCAGTGATTTTGTCAGGGGGGGCACCGGGGAGCTGTTTTTT.

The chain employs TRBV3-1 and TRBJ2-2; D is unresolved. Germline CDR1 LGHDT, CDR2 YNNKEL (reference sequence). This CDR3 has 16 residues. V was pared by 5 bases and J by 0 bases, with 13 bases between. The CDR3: CASSARLGANTGELFF. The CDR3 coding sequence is TGTGCCAGCAGCGCCCGACTGGGTGCGAACACCGGGGAGCTGTTTTTT.

The CDR3 loop is CSANLRDRAFGVYGYTF. The CDR3 region has the DNA TGCAGTGCCAACCTCCGGGACAGGGCGTTTGGGGTATATGGCTACACCTTC. The chain recombines TRBV20-1 with TRBJ1-2; 9 bases match TRBD1. CDR3 length equals 17 residues. The germline CDR1 and CDR2 sequences are DFQATT and SNEGSKA (reference sequence). V lost 6 bases to trimming and J lost 5 bases; unmatched junction nucleotides: 19.

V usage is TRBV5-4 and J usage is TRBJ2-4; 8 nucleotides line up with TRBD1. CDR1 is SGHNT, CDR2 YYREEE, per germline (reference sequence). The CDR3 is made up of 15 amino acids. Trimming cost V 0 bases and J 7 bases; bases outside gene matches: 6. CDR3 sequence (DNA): TGTGCCAGCAGCTTGGTGCAGGGGGCTGGGAACATTCAGTACTTC. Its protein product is CASSLVQGAGNIQYF.

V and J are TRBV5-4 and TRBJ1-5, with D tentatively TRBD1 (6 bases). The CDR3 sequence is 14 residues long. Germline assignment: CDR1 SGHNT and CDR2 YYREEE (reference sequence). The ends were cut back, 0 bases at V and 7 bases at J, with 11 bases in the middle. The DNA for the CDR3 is TGTGCCAGCAGCTTGGAAGGGGGGTCGCAGCCCCAGCATTTT. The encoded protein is CASSLEGGSQPQHF.

The CDR3 spells CASSFGQEPQHF. The CDR3 nucleotides read TGTGCCAGCAGTTTTGGGCAGGAGCCCCAGCATTTT. The chain combines TRBV12-3 or TRBV12-4 with TRBJ1-5; D call uncertain. This CDR3 has 12 residues. Trimming pared 3 bases from V and 8 bases from J, leaving 8 bases between.

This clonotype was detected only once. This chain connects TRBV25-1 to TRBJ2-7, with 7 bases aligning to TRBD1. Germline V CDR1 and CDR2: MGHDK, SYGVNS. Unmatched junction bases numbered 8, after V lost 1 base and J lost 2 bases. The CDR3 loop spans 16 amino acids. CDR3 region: CASSEFPGQPPYEQYF. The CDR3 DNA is TGTGCCAGCAGTGAATTCCCGGGACAGCCACCCTACGAGCAGTACTTC.

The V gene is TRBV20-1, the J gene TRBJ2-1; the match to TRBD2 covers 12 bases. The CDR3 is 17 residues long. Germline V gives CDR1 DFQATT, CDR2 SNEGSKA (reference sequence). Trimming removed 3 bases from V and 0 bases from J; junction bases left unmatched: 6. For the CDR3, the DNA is TGCAGTGCTAGGATCACTAGCGGGAGGAGCTCCTACAATGAGCAGTTCTTC. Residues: CSARITSGRSSYNEQFF.

The CDR3 protein is CASRRQAILNTEAFF. CDR3 bases: TGTGCCAGCAGGCGACAGGCGATCTTGAACACTGAAGCTTTCTTT. J is TRBJ1-1 and V is TRBV5-5, with a weak D call TRBD1 (6 bases). The ends were cut back, 5 bases at V and 0 bases at J, with 14 bases in the middle. The CDR3 sequence is 15 residues long. The V gene's germline CDR1 is SGHKS and CDR2 YYEKEE (reference sequence).

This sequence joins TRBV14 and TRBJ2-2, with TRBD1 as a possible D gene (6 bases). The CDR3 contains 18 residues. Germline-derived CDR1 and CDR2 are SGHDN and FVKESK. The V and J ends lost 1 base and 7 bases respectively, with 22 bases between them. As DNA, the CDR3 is TGTGCCAGCAGCCAAGTCGGAATCAGGGGCCCATCCCTCGGGGAGCTGTTTTTT. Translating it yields CASSQVGIRGPSLGELFF.

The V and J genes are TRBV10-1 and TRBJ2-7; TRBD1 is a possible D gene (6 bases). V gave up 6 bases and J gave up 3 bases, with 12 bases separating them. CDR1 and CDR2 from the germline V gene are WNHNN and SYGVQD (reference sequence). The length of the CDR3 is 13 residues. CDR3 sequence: CASRKTGSYEQYF. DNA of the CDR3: TGCGCCAGCAGAAAAACAGGGAGCTACGAGCAGTACTTC.

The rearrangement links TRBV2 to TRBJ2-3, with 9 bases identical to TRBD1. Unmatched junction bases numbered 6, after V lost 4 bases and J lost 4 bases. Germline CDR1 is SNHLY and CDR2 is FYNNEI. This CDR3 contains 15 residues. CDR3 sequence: CASSAAGQGPDTQYF. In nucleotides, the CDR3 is TGTGCCAGCAGTGCTGCGGGACAGGGTCCAGATACGCAGTATTTT.

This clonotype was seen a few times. The CDR3 is CASSLLNTEAFF. The CDR3 region has the DNA TGTGCCAGCAGTTTATTGAACACTGAAGCTTTCTTT. The chain combines TRBV28 with TRBJ1-1; unclear D gene. This CDR3 comprises 12 residues. V lost 1 base and J 0 bases, leaving 0 bases between the germline ends. The germline V gene has CDR1 MDHEN and CDR2 SYDVKM.